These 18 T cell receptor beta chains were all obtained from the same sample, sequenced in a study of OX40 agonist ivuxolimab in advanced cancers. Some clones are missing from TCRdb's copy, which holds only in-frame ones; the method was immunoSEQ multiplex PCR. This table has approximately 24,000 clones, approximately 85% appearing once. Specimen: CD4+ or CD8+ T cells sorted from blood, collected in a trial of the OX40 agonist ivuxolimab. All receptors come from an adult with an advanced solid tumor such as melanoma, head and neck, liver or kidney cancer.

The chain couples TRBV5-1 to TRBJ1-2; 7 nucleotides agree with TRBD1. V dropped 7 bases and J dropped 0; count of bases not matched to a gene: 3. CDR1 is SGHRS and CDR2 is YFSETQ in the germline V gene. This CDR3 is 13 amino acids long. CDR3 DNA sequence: TGCGCCAGCGGGGACAGATCTAACTATGGCTACACCTTC. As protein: CASGDRSNYGYTF.

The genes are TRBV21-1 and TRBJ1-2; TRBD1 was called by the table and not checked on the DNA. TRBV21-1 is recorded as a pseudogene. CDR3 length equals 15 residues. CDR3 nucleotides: TGTGCCAGCAGCCTAAGCACAGGGACAGCCTATGGCTACACCTTC. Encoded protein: CASSLSTGTAYGYTF.

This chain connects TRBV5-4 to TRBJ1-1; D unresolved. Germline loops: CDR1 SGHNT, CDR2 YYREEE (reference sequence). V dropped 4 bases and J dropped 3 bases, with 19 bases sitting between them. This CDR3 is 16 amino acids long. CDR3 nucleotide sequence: TGTGCCAGCAGCCGGGGTGGGGTGTGGGAGCACACTGAAGCTTTCTTT. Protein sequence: CASSRGGVWEHTEAFF. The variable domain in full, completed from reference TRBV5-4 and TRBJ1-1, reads ETGVTQSPTHLIKTRGQQVTLRCSSQSGHNTVSWYQQALGQGPQFIFQYYREEENGRGNFPPRFSGLQFPNYSSELNVNALELDDSALYLCASSRGGVWEHTEAFFGQGTRLTVV.

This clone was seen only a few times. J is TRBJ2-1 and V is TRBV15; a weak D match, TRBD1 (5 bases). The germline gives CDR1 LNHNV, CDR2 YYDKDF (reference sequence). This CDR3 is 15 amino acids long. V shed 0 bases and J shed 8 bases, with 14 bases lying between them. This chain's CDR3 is CATSREQGVIDEQFF. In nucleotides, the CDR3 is TGTGCCACCAGCAGAGAGCAGGGTGTCATCGATGAGCAGTTCTTC.

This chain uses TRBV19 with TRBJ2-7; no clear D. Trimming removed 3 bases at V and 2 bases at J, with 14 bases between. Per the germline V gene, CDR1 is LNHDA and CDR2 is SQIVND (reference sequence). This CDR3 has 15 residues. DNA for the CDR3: TGTGCCAGTAGTATTGGTCAGAGTTCAACCTACGAGCAGTACTTC. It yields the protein CASSIGQSSTYEQYF.

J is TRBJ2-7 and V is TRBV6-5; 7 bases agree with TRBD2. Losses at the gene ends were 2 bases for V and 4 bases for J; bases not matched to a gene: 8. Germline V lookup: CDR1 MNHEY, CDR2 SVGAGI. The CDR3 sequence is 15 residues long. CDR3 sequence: CASSYLHSGQYEQYF. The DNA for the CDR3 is TGTGCCAGCAGTTACCTTCATAGCGGGCAATACGAGCAGTACTTC.

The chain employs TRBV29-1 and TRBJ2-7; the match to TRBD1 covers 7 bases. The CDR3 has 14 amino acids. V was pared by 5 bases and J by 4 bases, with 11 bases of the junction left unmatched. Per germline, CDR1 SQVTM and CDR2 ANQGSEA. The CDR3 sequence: CSVNEGTVGYEQYF. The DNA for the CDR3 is TGCAGCGTTAACGAAGGGACAGTGGGATACGAGCAGTACTTC.

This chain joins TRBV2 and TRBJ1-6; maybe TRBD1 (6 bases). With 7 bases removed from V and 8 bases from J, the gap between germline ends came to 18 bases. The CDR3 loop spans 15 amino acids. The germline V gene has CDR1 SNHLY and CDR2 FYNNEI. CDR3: CASTPLGGRDSPLHF. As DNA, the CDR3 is TGTGCCAGCACCCCTTTGGGGGGCCGGGATTCACCCCTCCACTTT.

The CDR3 region is CASSPGPATYEQYF. DNA of the CDR3: TGTGCCAGCAGCCCCGGACCAGCCACCTACGAGCAGTACTTC. V gene TRBV7-9 combines with J gene TRBJ2-7, with D hard to call. Germline CDR1 SEHNR, CDR2 FQNEAQ (reference sequence). The CDR3 length is 14 residues. V lost 5 bases, J lost 2 bases, and 13 bases lay in between.

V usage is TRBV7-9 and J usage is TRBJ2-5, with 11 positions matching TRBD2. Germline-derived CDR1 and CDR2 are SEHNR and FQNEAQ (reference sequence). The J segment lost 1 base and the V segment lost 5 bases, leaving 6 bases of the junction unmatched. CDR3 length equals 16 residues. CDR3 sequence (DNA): TGTGCCAGCAGCCCGACTAGCGGGGAACTCCAAGAGACCCAGTACTTC. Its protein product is CASSPTSGELQETQYF.

CDR3 in DNA: TGCGCCAGCAGCTTGGTTGGGAATAGCTACACCTTC. Its translation: CASSLVGNSYTF. This rearrangement joins TRBV5-1 to TRBJ1-2; unclear D gene. The V gene lost 0 bases and the J gene lost 9 bases, with 9 bases spanning the gap. The CDR3 is 12 amino acids. Germline values: CDR1 SGHRS, CDR2 YFSETQ. Supplemented by reference TRBV5-1 and TRBJ1-2, the full variable domain reads KAGVTQTPRYLIKTRGQQVTLSCSPISGHRSVSWYQQTPGQGLQFLFEYFSETQRNKGNFPGRFSGRQFSNSRSEMNVSTLELGDSALYLCASSLVGNSYTFGSGTRLTVV.

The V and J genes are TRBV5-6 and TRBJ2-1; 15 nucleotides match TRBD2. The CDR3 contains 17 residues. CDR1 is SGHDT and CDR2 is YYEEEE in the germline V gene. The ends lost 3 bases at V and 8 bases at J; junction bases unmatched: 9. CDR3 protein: CASSSRWTSGRGDEQFF. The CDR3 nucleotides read TGTGCCAGCAGCTCCAGATGGACTAGCGGGAGGGGCGATGAGCAGTTCTTC.

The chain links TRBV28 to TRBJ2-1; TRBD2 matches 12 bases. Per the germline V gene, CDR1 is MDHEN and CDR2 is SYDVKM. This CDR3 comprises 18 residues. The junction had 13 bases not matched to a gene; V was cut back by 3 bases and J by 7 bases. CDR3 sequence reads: CASSLLFPSGRAVNEQFF. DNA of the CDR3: TGTGCCAGCAGTTTGTTGTTTCCTAGCGGGAGGGCCGTAAATGAGCAGTTCTTC.

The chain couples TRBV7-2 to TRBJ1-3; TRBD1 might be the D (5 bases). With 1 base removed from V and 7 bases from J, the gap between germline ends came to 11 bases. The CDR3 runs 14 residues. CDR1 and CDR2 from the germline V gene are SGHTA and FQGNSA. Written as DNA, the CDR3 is TGTGCCAGCAGCTTAGGAGGGGACGGGAACACCATATATTTT. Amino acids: CASSLGGDGNTIYF.

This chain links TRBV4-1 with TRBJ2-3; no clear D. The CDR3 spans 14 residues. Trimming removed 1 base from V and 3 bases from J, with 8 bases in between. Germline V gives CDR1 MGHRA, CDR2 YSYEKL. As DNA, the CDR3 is TGCGCCAGCAGCCAAGTCGCGCTTACAGATACGCAGTATTTT. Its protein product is CASSQVALTDTQYF.

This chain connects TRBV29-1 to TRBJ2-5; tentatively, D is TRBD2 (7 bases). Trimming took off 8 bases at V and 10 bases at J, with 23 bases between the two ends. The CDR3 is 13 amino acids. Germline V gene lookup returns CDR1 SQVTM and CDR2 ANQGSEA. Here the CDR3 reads CSSAGALAMDQYF. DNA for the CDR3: TGCAGCTCTGCGGGGGCTCTTGCAATGGACCAGTACTTC.

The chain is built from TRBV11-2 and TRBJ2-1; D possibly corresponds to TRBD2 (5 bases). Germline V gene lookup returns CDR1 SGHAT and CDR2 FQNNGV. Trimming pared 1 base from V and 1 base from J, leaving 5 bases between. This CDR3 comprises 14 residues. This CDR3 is CASSLAGSYNEQFF. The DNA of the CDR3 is TGTGCCAGCAGCTTAGCGGGGTCCTACAATGAGCAGTTCTTC.

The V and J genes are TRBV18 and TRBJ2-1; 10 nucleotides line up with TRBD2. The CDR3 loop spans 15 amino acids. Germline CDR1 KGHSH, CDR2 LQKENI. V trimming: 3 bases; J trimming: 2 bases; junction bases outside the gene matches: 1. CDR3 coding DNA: TGTGCCAGCTCACCCCTAGCGGGAGCCTACAATGAGCAGTTCTTC. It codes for CASSPLAGAYNEQFF.